One and the same sample provided the 28 T cell receptor beta chains below, sequenced in a study of memory CD4+ T cells and cytomegalovirus serostatus. The sort gate was single viable CD3+CD4+CD8-CD45RO+ cells for memory CD4+ T cells. Using immunoSEQ multiplex PCR, the repertoire was profiled, and TCRdb retains in-frame clones only, with some absent. The table includes roughly 45,000 clones, roughly 78% detected once. Sequenced sample: memory CD4+ T cells from blood. Source of these receptors: an adult in good health and CMV-seronegative.

Comments on this clone: Other nucleotide sequences in the sample specify the same CDR3. This rearrangement joins TRBV2 to TRBJ1-1; D ambiguous. Germline V lookup: CDR1 SNHLY, CDR2 FYNNEI. With 4 bases removed from V and 1 base from J, the gap between germline ends came to 7 bases. This CDR3 is built from 13 residues. CDR3 sequence: CASSGVGNTEAFF. CDR3 DNA: TGTGCCAGCAGTGGGGTCGGGAACACTGAAGCTTTCTTT. Full variable domain (rest looked up from reference TRBV2 and TRBJ1-1): EPEVTQTPSHQVTQMGQEVILRCVPISNHLYFYWYRQILGQKVEFLVSFYNNEISEKSEIFDDQFSVERPDGSNFTLKIRSTKLEDSAMYFCASSGVGNTEAFFGQGTRLTVV.

J is TRBJ2-7 and V is TRBV30; 8 bases agree with TRBD1. Germline CDR1 GTSNPN, CDR2 SVGIG (reference sequence). Losses at the gene ends were 2 bases for V and 4 bases for J; bases not matched to a gene: 7. The CDR3 sequence is 14 residues long. CDR3 DNA: TGTGCCTGGAGTATGGACAGGGTCCCATACGAGCAGTACTTC. Its translation is CAWSMDRVPYEQYF.

The chain uses TRBV19 and TRBJ1-2; the D gene is possibly TRBD1 (6 bases). Germline CDR1 and CDR2: LNHDA and SQIVND (reference sequence). Between the trimmed V and J ends, which lost 2 bases and 4 bases, there was a span of 11 bases. This CDR3 is built from 14 residues. CDR3 nucleotide sequence: TGTGCCAGTAGTATACTCGGGGACATCTATGGCTACACCTTC. Amino acids: CASSILGDIYGYTF.

This chain connects TRBV6-1 to TRBJ2-7; D unclear. The CDR3 has 15 residues. Trimming took 3 bases from V and 0 from J, leaving 12 bases between them. Germline CDR1 MNHNS, CDR2 SASEGT. CDR3 nucleotides: TGTGCCAGCAGTGACTGGGAAATGAGCTCCTACGAGCAGTACTTC. Translating gives CASSDWEMSSYEQYF.

CDR3 sequence (DNA): TGTGCCAGTAGGGTCGGGCTTGGCTACACCTTC. This encodes CASRVGLGYTF. This rearrangement joins TRBV19 to TRBJ1-2; D is undetermined. Germline values: CDR1 LNHDA, CDR2 SQIVND (reference sequence). The CDR3 length is 11 residues. With 6 bases removed from V and 7 bases from J, the gap between germline ends came to 9 bases.

The chain combines TRBV7-2 with TRBJ2-7, with D perhaps assigned TRBD1 or TRBD2 (6 bases each). Germline V gene sequence: CDR1 SGHTA, CDR2 FQGNSA. V lost 4 bases, J lost 8 bases, and 15 bases lay in between. The CDR3 has 13 amino acids. The CDR3 loop reads CASSYDGGLQQYF. The CDR3 DNA is TGTGCCAGCAGCTACGACGGGGGCTTGCAGCAGTACTTC. Based on the CDR3 plus reference TRBV7-2 and TRBJ2-7, the full variable domain is GAGVSQSPSNKVTEKGKDVELRCDPISGHTALYWYRQSLGQGLEFLIYFQGNSAPDKSGLPSDRFSAERTGGSVSTLTIQRTQQEDSAVYLCASSYDGGLQQYFGPGTRLTVT.

The rearrangement uses TRBV10-1 and TRBJ2-1; 12 bases agree with TRBD2. From germline, CDR1 is WNHNN and CDR2 SYGVQD (reference sequence). V lost 5 bases, J lost 7 bases, and 6 bases stayed unmatched. CDR3 size: 15 residues. CDR3 loop: CASSIGLAGKNEQFF. The CDR3 region has the DNA TGCGCCAGCAGTATTGGACTAGCGGGAAAAAATGAGCAGTTCTTC.

V gene TRBV5-1 combines with J gene TRBJ1-2; 7 bases map to TRBD1. CDR3 length: 17 residues. The V and J ends lost 0 bases and 4 bases, in that order; junction bases with no gene match: 12. Germline CDR1 is SGHRS and CDR2 is YFSETQ. CDR3 nucleotides: TGCGCCAGCAGCTTGGCTACCATTAGGACAGGACTCTATGGCTACACCTTC. Translated, it gives CASSLATIRTGLYGYTF.

This clone appeared once. The DNA for the CDR3 is TGCGCCAGCACACCCGGGACGGTCAATAATTCACCCCTCCACTTT. As protein: CASTPGTVNNSPLHF. The genes are TRBV10-2 and TRBJ1-6; perhaps TRBD1 as D (5 bases). Germline V lookup: CDR1 WSHSY, CDR2 SAAADI. The germline V and J ends were trimmed by 7 bases and 5 bases, with 15 bases remaining between them. CDR3 length: 15 amino acids.

As DNA, the CDR3 is TGTGCCAGCAGCGATACACGGACGGGGTACGAGCAGTACTTC. This translates into CASSDTRTGYEQYF. The chain uses TRBV7-8 and TRBJ2-7, with D maybe TRBD2 (5 bases). This CDR3 spans 14 amino acids. The germline V gene encodes CDR1 SGHVS and CDR2 FQNEAQ. The V end was cut by 5 bases, the J end by 4 bases, with 15 bases between.

The J gene is TRBJ1-2, the V gene TRBV29-1, with D maybe TRBD1 (6 bases). CDR1 is SQVTM and CDR2 is ANQGSEA in the germline V gene. This CDR3 is 13 amino acids long. The chain's CDR3 is CALGLSRGYGYTF. CDR3 DNA: TGCGCGTTGGGGTTAAGTAGGGGGTATGGCTACACCTTC.

This chain joins TRBV5-1 and TRBJ1-3, with 8 bases aligning to TRBD1. CDR3 length equals 15 residues. Germline V gives CDR1 SGHRS, CDR2 YFSETQ. After removal of 3 bases from V and 8 bases from J, the junction contained 10 bases not matched to a gene. The CDR3 DNA follows: TGCGCCAGCAGCTCCGGGACAGGAGGTTACGACACCATATATTTT. Protein sequence: CASSSGTGGYDTIYF.

The gene calls are TRBV5-6 and TRBJ1-4; D not certain. V was clipped by 6 bases and J by 0 bases, with 18 bases between them. Germline lookup yields CDR1 SGHDT and CDR2 YYEEEE. The CDR3 runs 17 residues. The CDR3 sequence is CASTLRDGTPTNEKLFF. CDR3 nucleotides: TGTGCCAGCACCCTACGGGATGGAACGCCAACTAATGAAAAACTGTTTTTT. Full variable domain (missing parts from reference TRBV5-6 and TRBJ1-4): DAGVTQSPTHLIKTRGQQVTLRCSPKSGHDTVSWYQQALGQGPQFIFQYYEEEERQRGNFPDRFSGHQFPNYSSELNVNALLLGDSALYLCASTLRDGTPTNEKLFFGSGTQLSVL.

J is TRBJ2-7 and V is TRBV7-6; D call uncertain. V lost 0 bases, J lost 6 bases, and 15 bases lay in between. The CDR3 length is 15 residues. CDR1 and CDR2 from the germline V gene are SGHVS and FNYEAQ. CDR3 coding DNA: TGTGCCAGCAGCTTAGCCGTTAGAACCGGTGGCGAGCAGTACTTC. It translates to CASSLAVRTGGEQYF. Filled out from reference TRBV7-6 and TRBJ2-7, the complete variable domain reads GAGVSQSPRYKVTKRGQDVALRCDPISGHVSLYWYRQALGQGPEFLTYFNYEAQQDKSGLPNDRFSAERPEGSISTLTIQRTEQRDSAMYRCASSLAVRTGGEQYFGPGTRLTVT.

A few counts support this clone. The gene calls are TRBV4-1 and TRBJ2-7; 13 nucleotides match TRBD2. Unmatched junction bases numbered 9, after V lost 4 bases and J lost 3 bases. The CDR3 loop spans 17 amino acids. From germline, CDR1 is MGHRA and CDR2 YSYEKL. The CDR3 DNA reads TGCGCCAGCAGCCTCTCTACTAGCGGGAGGGCTTACTACGAGCAGTACTTC. Its translation is CASSLSTSGRAYYEQYF.

V and J are TRBV20-1 and TRBJ2-1; D call uncertain. Germline V CDR1 and CDR2: DFQATT, SNEGSKA (reference sequence). Trimming cost V 3 bases and J 10 bases, with 7 bases left between them. The CDR3 extends over 10 amino acids. This CDR3 is CSASFEEQFF. The CDR3 region has the DNA TGCAGTGCTAGTTTTGAAGAGCAGTTCTTC.

This chain connects TRBV7-9 to TRBJ2-2; 9 nucleotides agree with TRBD2. The length of the CDR3 is 15 residues. CDR1 is SEHNR and CDR2 is FQNEAQ in the germline V gene (reference sequence). J was trimmed by 6 bases and V by 1 base; bases with no gene match: 3. In DNA form, the CDR3 reads TGTGCCAGCAGCTTAGTAGCGGGAGTCTCCGGGGAGCTGTTTTTT. Translated: CASSLVAGVSGELFF.

V and J are TRBV5-6 and TRBJ2-3; tentatively, D is TRBD1 or TRBD2 (5 bases each). Trimming left V 2 bases short and J 3 bases short, with 13 bases between. Per the germline V gene, CDR1 is SGHDT and CDR2 is YYEEEE. CDR3 length: 15 residues. The CDR3 nucleotides read TGTGCCAGCAGCTTACTCCGGGGCCCTACAGATACGCAGTATTTT. It is translated as CASSLLRGPTDTQYF.

The chain is built from TRBV19 and TRBJ1-4; 12 bases line up with TRBD1. The germline V gene encodes CDR1 LNHDA and CDR2 SQIVND (reference sequence). V shed 5 bases and J 2 bases; nucleotides not matched to a gene: 6. The CDR3 runs to 17 residues. The chain's CDR3 is CASSSPGQGATNEKLFF. CDR3 nucleotides: TGTGCCAGTAGTTCACCGGGACAGGGGGCGACTAATGAAAAACTGTTTTTT.

The rearrangement uses TRBV7-9 and TRBJ2-5, with TRBD2 matching over 9 bases. The germline V gene has CDR1 SEHNR and CDR2 FQNEAQ (reference sequence). With 2 bases clipped from V and 10 bases from J, the junction kept 11 bases outside the gene matches. This CDR3 is 15 amino acids long. As DNA, the CDR3 is TGTGCCAGCAGCTTAAGAATAGCGGGGGCGGAGGACCAGTACTTC. This translates into CASSLRIAGAEDQYF.

For the CDR3, the DNA is TGTGCCAGCACTCCGTCCGGGACCGGGGAGCTGTTTTTT. Translating it yields CASTPSGTGELFF. V and J are TRBV25-1 and TRBJ2-2; D gene unclear. Trimming removed 7 bases at V and 5 bases at J, with 11 bases between. CDR3 length: 13 residues. Looked up from germline, CDR1 is MGHDK and CDR2 is SYGVNS.

The rearrangement links TRBV4-1 to TRBJ1-4, with D hard to call. V lost 3 bases and J lost 3, with 11 bases in between. Germline V CDR1 and CDR2: MGHRA, YSYEKL. The CDR3 is 15 residues long. The CDR3 region is CASSQGSRPNEKLFF. CDR3 nucleotides: TGCGCCAGCAGCCAGGGATCGCGGCCTAATGAAAAACTGTTTTTT.

The chain is built from TRBV7-9 and TRBJ2-3; possible D gene TRBD2, 5 bases. This CDR3 region has 18 residues. The germline CDR1 and CDR2 sequences are SEHNR and FQNEAQ (reference sequence). V was shortened by 5 bases and J by 3 bases, with 24 bases between the two germline ends. CDR3 in amino acids: CASSPLGVREGRTDTQYF. CDR3 nucleotides: TGTGCCAGCAGCCCCCTTGGTGTTCGGGAAGGGCGGACAGATACGCAGTATTTT.

The V call is TRBV4-1, the J call TRBJ2-7, with TRBD1 identical over 9 bases. J gave up 3 bases and V 0 bases, and 9 bases lay outside the gene matches. This CDR3 region has 17 residues. Per the germline V gene, CDR1 is MGHRA and CDR2 is YSYEKL. The CDR3 DNA is TGCGCCAGCAGCCAAGATGCTAGGGGACAGGGAAACTACGAGCAGTACTTC. It specifies CASSQDARGQGNYEQYF.

The rearrangement uses TRBV5-1 and TRBJ2-6, with 10 positions matching TRBD2. V lost 3 bases to trimming and J lost 4 bases; unmatched junction nucleotides: 16. This CDR3 spans 20 amino acids. From germline, CDR1 is SGHRS and CDR2 YFSETQ. This CDR3 reads CASSSKNPAGLAPGANVLTF. The CDR3 region has the DNA TGCGCCAGCAGCTCCAAAAACCCGGCGGGACTAGCGCCAGGGGCCAACGTCCTGACTTTC.

V and J are TRBV19 and TRBJ1-1; the D gene is possibly TRBD1 (6 bases). Per germline, CDR1 LNHDA and CDR2 SQIVND (reference sequence). The CDR3 has 13 residues. The V and J ends lost 3 bases and 5 bases respectively, with 10 bases between them. CDR3 sequence: CASSIPRGTEAFF. DNA for the CDR3: TGTGCCAGTAGTATCCCCAGGGGAACTGAAGCTTTCTTT.

The rearrangement links TRBV6-6 to TRBJ2-1; D may be TRBD2 (6 bases). V was trimmed by 8 bases and J by 4 bases, leaving 18 bases between them. This CDR3 has 15 amino acids. Germline V gene lookup returns CDR1 MNHNY and CDR2 SVGAGI (reference sequence). This CDR3 reads CASRWWSGFYNEQFF. The CDR3 nucleotides are TGTGCCAGCCGGTGGTGGAGCGGGTTTTACAATGAGCAGTTCTTC.

With respect to this clone: Other DNA sequences from this sample encode an identical CDR3 as well. This sequence joins TRBV28 and TRBJ1-4; TRBD1 matches 7 bases. Per the germline V gene, CDR1 is MDHEN and CDR2 is SYDVKM. CDR3 length: 14 residues. Trimming cost V 2 bases and J 8 bases; bases outside gene matches: 5. In DNA form, the CDR3 reads TGTGCCAGCAGTTTACGACAGGGCAACGAAAAACTGTTTTTT. Amino acid sequence: CASSLRQGNEKLFF.